The TCR beta chain described here comes from a study of T-cell reconstitution after alpha-beta-depleted transplantation in children. Germline CDR1 SGDLS, CDR2 YYNGEE. This CDR3 region has 15 residues. V lost 0 bases and J lost 9, with 16 bases in between. A library of TCRbeta sequences, prepared with unique molecular identifiers, was generated. TCRdb reprocessed the PCR reads with MiXCR, giving one entry per CDR3 protein. The sample lists around 400,000 distinct CDR3 sequences, roughly a tenth occurring once. The chain links TRBV9 to TRBJ2-1, with D tentatively TRBD2 (5 bases). This clonotype originated in a human donor who donated a stem cell graft to a child with acute myeloid leukemia. The sample consisted of PBMCs from the stem cell graft donor, taken from the stem cell graft. The CDR3 DNA is TGTGCCAGCAGCGTAGTGGGGTCCCTGGGGAGTGAGCAGTTCTTC. Translating gives CASSVVGSLGSEQFF.